The rows below give T cell receptor beta chains drawn from one sample of a study of PD-1 blockade in classical Hodgkin lymphoma. Measured with immunoSEQ multiplex PCR; TCRdb has only the in-frame clones, and not every one. The sample contains fewer than 35,000 clones, around 82% of which appear only once. The sequencing here drew on peripheral blood mononuclear cells (PBMCs), taken before the fourth cycle of nivolumab. Receptors originate from a human donor with classical Hodgkin lymphoma. Both conserved end residues are part of each CDR3. The order of the fields is V gene, J gene, CDR3 protein.

v_gene: TRBV6-5; j_gene: TRBJ2-5; CDR3aa: CASRKSGGPTRAQYF
v_gene: TRBV14; j_gene: TRBJ2-1; CDR3aa: CASSQGGMWVTNEQFF
v_gene: TRBV6-5; j_gene: TRBJ1-6; CDR3aa: CASSYGGQGVTPLHF
v_gene: TRBV18; j_gene: TRBJ1-2; CDR3aa: CASSEGQGLGYTF
v_gene: TRBV5-4; j_gene: TRBJ2-5; CDR3aa: CASSLRQGARETQYF
v_gene: TRBV11-3; j_gene: TRBJ1-3; CDR3aa: CASSFAQGLGNTIYF
v_gene: TRBV11-2; j_gene: TRBJ2-6; CDR3aa: CASSRRDGSSGANVLTF
v_gene: TRBV5-6; j_gene: TRBJ2-2; CDR3aa: CASSPDRMTGELFF
v_gene: TRBV19; j_gene: TRBJ1-1; CDR3aa: CASSSRTVNTEAFF
v_gene: TRBV27; j_gene: TRBJ1-2; CDR3aa: CASSWGRFHYGYTF
v_gene: TRBV12-5; j_gene: TRBJ2-3; CDR3aa: CASGLVRGVASGNQSTDTQYF
v_gene: TRBV27; j_gene: TRBJ2-1; CDR3aa: CASSGSGRANEQFF
v_gene: TRBV11-3; j_gene: TRBJ1-1; CDR3aa: CASSVTGYEAFF
v_gene: TRBV12-5; j_gene: TRBJ1-1; CDR3aa: CASGPGHPNTEAFF
v_gene: TRBV19; j_gene: TRBJ1-2; CDR3aa: CASTRTRQLGYTF
v_gene: TRBV5-4; j_gene: TRBJ1-1; CDR3aa: CASSLKFGKTEAFF
v_gene: TRBV5-1; j_gene: TRBJ2-7; CDR3aa: CASSKDSLVSYEQYF
v_gene: TRBV11-3; j_gene: TRBJ2-1; CDR3aa: CASRHPRDRGHEQFF
v_gene: TRBV28; j_gene: TRBJ2-1; CDR3aa: CASSFLAVSYNEQFF
v_gene: TRBV10-3; j_gene: TRBJ1-1; CDR3aa: CAIGLRAGDTEAFF
v_gene: TRBV11-2; j_gene: TRBJ1-1; CDR3aa: CASSPIQTGGRTEAFF
v_gene: TRBV14; j_gene: TRBJ1-5; CDR3aa: CASSQGVRPQHF
v_gene: TRBV28; j_gene: TRBJ2-7; CDR3aa: CASSRSGIRNEQYF
v_gene: TRBV7-2; j_gene: TRBJ2-1; CDR3aa: CASSLAAGYNEQFF
v_gene: TRBV10-3; j_gene: TRBJ1-2; CDR3aa: CAISESDSYGYTF
v_gene: TRBV5-6; j_gene: TRBJ1-2; CDR3aa: CASSGGGSYGYTF
v_gene: TRBV5-6; j_gene: TRBJ1-2; CDR3aa: CASGREGYTF
v_gene: TRBV11-3; j_gene: TRBJ2-6; CDR3aa: CASRMGIGANVLTF
v_gene: TRBV28; j_gene: TRBJ2-5; CDR3aa: CASSLGLAGDQETQYF